These 10 T cell receptor beta chains were all obtained from the same sample, sequenced in a study of blood T cell repertoires in COVID-19. Assay: immunoSEQ multiplex PCR; the TCRdb copy retains only in-frame clones and omits some. The sample lists 200,000 to 250,000 clones, around 83% occurring once. The sample comprised peripheral blood. These TCRs come from a man aged 30 to 39 who had recovered from COVID-19.

The DNA for the CDR3 is TGCGCCAGCAGCTCTTCCGGGAGATCAGGGGAGACCCAGTACTTC. It specifies CASSSSGRSGETQYF. The chain employs TRBV5-1 and TRBJ2-5; a weak D match, TRBD2 (6 bases). The CDR3 runs 15 residues. Trimming shortened V by 3 bases and J by 5 bases, and 17 bases separated the two germline ends. Germline CDR1 is SGHRS and CDR2 is YFSETQ.

This clone is a singleton in its sample. This chain joins TRBV27 and TRBJ1-1; no definite D call. Germline assignment: CDR1 MNHEY and CDR2 SMNVEV (reference sequence). The CDR3 sequence is 13 residues long. Trimming took off 5 bases at V and 1 base at J, with 8 bases between the two ends. This chain's CDR3 is CASSAFRNTEAFF. CDR3 nucleotide sequence: TGTGCCAGCAGTGCCTTTAGGAACACTGAAGCTTTCTTT.

The rearrangement joins TRBV27 to TRBJ2-1, with a tentative D call TRBD2 (5 bases). The germline CDR1 and CDR2 sequences are MNHEY and SMNVEV (reference sequence). CDR3 size: 15 residues. V lost 10 bases and J lost 5, with 21 bases in between. The CDR3 sequence: CATQFSVTINNEQFF. The DNA for the CDR3 is TGTGCCACCCAGTTTAGCGTTACGATTAACAATGAGCAGTTCTTC.

This chain links TRBV5-6 with TRBJ2-4, with TRBD2 identical over 7 bases. V shed 4 bases, J shed 6 bases, and the junction held 7 bases outside the gene matches. The germline gives CDR1 SGHDT, CDR2 YYEEEE. The CDR3 totals 14 residues. Written as DNA, the CDR3 is TGTGCCAGCAGCCGGGAGGAGGGTAGAAACATTCAGTACTTC. This gives the protein CASSREEGRNIQYF.

CDR3 nucleotides: TGTGCCAGCAGTGAAGCAAACTTTGGACAGGGATCGGGTGAAAAACTGTTTTTT. Protein product: CASSEANFGQGSGEKLFF. V is TRBV6-1 and J is TRBJ1-4; 8 nucleotides line up with TRBD1. The CDR3 contains 18 residues. Germline V CDR1 and CDR2: MNHNS, SASEGT. V was clipped by 0 bases and J by 7 bases; unmatched bases: 13.

The rearrangement joins TRBV9 to TRBJ1-3; D is uncertain. V lost 0 bases to trimming and J lost 0 bases, with 7 bases between them. Germline assignment: CDR1 SGDLS and CDR2 YYNGEE. The CDR3 runs to 15 residues. In DNA form, the CDR3 reads TGTGCCAGCAGCGTAGCGGGTCTCTCTGGAAACACCATATATTTT. Translating gives CASSVAGLSGNTIYF.

V is TRBV5-1 and J is TRBJ1-1, with D possibly TRBD1 on 5 matching bases. V lost 4 bases, J lost 0 bases, and 16 bases lay in between. There are 16 residues in the CDR3. In germline, CDR1 is SGHRS, CDR2 YFSETQ. The CDR3 here is CASSKADDSMNTEAFF. The CDR3, as DNA: TGCGCCAGCAGCAAAGCTGACGACAGTATGAACACTGAAGCTTTCTTT. Filled out from reference TRBV5-1 and TRBJ1-1, the complete variable domain reads KAGVTQTPRYLIKTRGQQVTLSCSPISGHRSVSWYQQTPGQGLQFLFEYFSETQRNKGNFPGRFSGRQFSNSRSEMNVSTLELGDSALYLCASSKADDSMNTEAFFGQGTRLTVV.

The V gene is TRBV27, the J gene TRBJ2-1, with TRBD1 identical over 7 bases. The V and J ends lost 6 bases and 0 bases, in that order; junction bases with no gene match: 8. Germline CDR1 and CDR2: MNHEY and SMNVEV (reference sequence). The CDR3 contains 16 residues. CDR3: CASRRQGRSSYNEQFF. CDR3 coding DNA: TGTGCCAGCAGAAGACAGGGTCGGAGCTCCTACAATGAGCAGTTCTTC.

The V call is TRBV18, the J call TRBJ2-7; TRBD1 agrees at 8 bases. This CDR3 region has 14 residues. The V and J ends lost 3 bases and 4 bases, in that order; junction bases with no gene match: 5. The germline V gene has CDR1 KGHSH and CDR2 LQKENI. The CDR3 sequence: CASSPDRVRYEQYF. The CDR3 DNA is TGTGCCAGCTCACCGGACAGGGTTCGGTACGAGCAGTACTTC.

The chain employs TRBV6-6 and TRBJ2-3; TRBD2 agrees at 12 bases. V lost 4 bases and J lost 1; bases outside the gene matches: 3. The V gene's germline CDR1 is MNHNY and CDR2 SVGAGI (reference sequence). The CDR3 is made up of 16 amino acids. CDR3: CASSFSSGGGTDTQYF. In DNA, the CDR3 is TGTGCCAGCAGTTTTTCTAGCGGGGGGGGCACAGATACGCAGTATTTT.